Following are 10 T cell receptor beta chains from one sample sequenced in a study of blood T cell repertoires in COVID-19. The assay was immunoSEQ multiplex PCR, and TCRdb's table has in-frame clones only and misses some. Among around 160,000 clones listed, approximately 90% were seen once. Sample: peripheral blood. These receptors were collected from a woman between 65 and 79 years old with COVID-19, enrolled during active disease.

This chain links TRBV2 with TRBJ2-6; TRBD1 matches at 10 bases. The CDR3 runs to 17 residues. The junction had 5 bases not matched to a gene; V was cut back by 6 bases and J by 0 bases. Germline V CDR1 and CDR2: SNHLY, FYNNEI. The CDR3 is CASRTGGYSSGANVLTF. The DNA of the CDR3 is TGTGCCAGCAGGACAGGGGGCTACAGCTCTGGGGCCAACGTCCTGACTTTC.

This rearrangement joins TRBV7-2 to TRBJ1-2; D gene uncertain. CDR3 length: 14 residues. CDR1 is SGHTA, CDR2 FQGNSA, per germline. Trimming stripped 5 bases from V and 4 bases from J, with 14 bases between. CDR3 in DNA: TGTGCCAGCAGCAGGTCAGGCACCGGCTATGGCTACACCTTC. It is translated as CASSRSGTGYGYTF.

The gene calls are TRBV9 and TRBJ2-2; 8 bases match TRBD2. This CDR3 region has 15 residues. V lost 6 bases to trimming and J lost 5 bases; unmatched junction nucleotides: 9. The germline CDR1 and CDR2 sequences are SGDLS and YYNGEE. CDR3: CASTPGGGGTGELFF. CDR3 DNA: TGTGCCAGCACCCCCGGGGGGGGTGGGACCGGGGAGCTGTTTTTT. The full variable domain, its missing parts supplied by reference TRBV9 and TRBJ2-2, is DSGVTQTPKHLITATGQRVTLRCSPRSGDLSVYWYQQSLDQGLQFLIQYYNGEERAKGNILERFSAQQFPDLHSELNLSSLELGDSALYFCASTPGGGGTGELFFGEGSRLTVL.

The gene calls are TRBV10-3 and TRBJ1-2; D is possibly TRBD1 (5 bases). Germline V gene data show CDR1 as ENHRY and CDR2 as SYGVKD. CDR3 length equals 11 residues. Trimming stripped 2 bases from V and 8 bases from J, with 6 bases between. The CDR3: CAISEGGGYTF. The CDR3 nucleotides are TGTGCCATCAGTGAGGGGGGGGGCTACACCTTC.

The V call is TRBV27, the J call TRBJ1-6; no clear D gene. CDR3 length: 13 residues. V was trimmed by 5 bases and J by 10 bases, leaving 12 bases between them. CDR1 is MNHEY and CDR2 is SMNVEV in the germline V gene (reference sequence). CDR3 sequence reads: CASSPYRGSPLHF. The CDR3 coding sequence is TGTGCCAGCAGTCCCTACCGGGGATCACCCCTCCACTTT.

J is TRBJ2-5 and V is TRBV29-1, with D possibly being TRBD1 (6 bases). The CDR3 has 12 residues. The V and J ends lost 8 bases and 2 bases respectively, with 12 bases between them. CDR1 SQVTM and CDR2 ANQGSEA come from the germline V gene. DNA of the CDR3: TGCAGCACTATAGGACAGCAAGAGACCCAGTACTTC. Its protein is CSTIGQQETQYF.

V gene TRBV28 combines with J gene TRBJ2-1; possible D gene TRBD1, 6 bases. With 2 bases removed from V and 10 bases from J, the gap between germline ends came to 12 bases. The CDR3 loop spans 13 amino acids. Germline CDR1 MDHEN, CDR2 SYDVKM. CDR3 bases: TGTGCCAGCAGTTTAATCAGGGGTGGGGAGCAGTTCTTC. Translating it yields CASSLIRGGEQFF.

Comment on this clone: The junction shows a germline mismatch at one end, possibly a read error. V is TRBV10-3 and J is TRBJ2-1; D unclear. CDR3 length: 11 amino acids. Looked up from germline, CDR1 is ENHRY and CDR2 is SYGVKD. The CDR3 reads CATRPRGAWVF. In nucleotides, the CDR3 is TGTGCCACCCGCCCCCGCGGCGCTTGGGTCTTC.

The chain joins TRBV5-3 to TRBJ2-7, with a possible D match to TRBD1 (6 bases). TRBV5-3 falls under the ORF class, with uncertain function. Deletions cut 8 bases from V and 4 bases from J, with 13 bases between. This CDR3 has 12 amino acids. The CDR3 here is CARRGLGYEQYF. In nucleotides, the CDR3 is TGTGCCAGGAGGGGGTTGGGGTACGAGCAGTACTTC.

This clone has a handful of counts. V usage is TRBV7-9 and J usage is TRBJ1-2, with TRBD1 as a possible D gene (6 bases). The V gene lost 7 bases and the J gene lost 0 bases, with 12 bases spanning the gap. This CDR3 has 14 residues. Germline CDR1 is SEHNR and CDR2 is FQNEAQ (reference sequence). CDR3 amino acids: CASTGQPSNYGYTF. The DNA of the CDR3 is TGTGCCAGCACCGGACAGCCCTCTAACTATGGCTACACCTTC.